These T cell receptor beta chains were read from a single sample in a study of identical twins. TCRdb processed the 5' RACE reads anew with MiXCR; each CDR3 protein has one entry. The sample contains around 670,000 distinct CDR3 sequences, less than 7% of which appear only once. The sample comprised naive T cells sorted from blood. These TCRs come from a man aged 18 to 30 in good health. CDR3s include the opening cysteine and the closing phenylalanine or tryptophan. Size is stated for part of the rows, as once, few or many counts, or as a class when the clone is expanded.

V	J	size	CDR3
TRBV20-1	TRBJ2-1	NA	CSARARGTTYNEQFF
TRBV5-1	TRBJ1-4	NA	CASSLTQTGGGKLFF
TRBV6-5	TRBJ1-6	few	CASSSTGTGNSPLHF
TRBV12-3/TRBV12-4	TRBJ1-1	NA	CASSNGKNTEAFF
TRBV12-3/TRBV12-4	TRBJ2-1	many	CASSQDPGGEQFF
TRBV7-9	TRBJ2-7	few	CASSARPGLAGAYEQYF
TRBV20-1	TRBJ2-7	few	CSASSGATTSYEQYF
TRBV6-1	TRBJ2-1	few	CASSEALAGGVTYNEQFF
TRBV7-8	TRBJ2-2	many	CASSLFGQGTTGELFF
TRBV7-9	TRBJ2-2	NA	CASSLSPQAGELFF
TRBV29-1	TRBJ2-6	many	CSVVWAGANVLTF
TRBV4-1	TRBJ2-7	few	CASSQGGRVYEQYF
TRBV4-1	TRBJ2-4	many	CASSQGLAGGLAKNIQYF
TRBV28	TRBJ2-1	many	CASSSRAGSYNEQFF
TRBV5-5	TRBJ2-1	few	CASSFRGEVVDEQFF
TRBV5-1	TRBJ2-6	NA	CASSGGDLSGANVLTF
TRBV29-1	TRBJ2-1	few	CSVFGGSSYNEQFF
TRBV12-3/TRBV12-4	TRBJ2-2	NA	CASSLYPMGQPSTGELFF
TRBV5-1	TRBJ2-2	many	CASGTSGNTGELFF
TRBV27	TRBJ2-1	few	CASSLISHNEQFF
TRBV11-1	TRBJ2-7	many	CASSLGGLYEQYF
TRBV28	TRBJ2-7	few	CASSFKSRTSGYEQYF
TRBV29-1	TRBJ2-3	many	CSVAMTSADTQYF
TRBV29-1	TRBJ2-7	many	CSVTGTVSYEQYF
TRBV12-3/TRBV12-4	TRBJ1-2	many	CASRPSGILYGYTF
TRBV29-1	TRBJ2-3	many	CSVDWGSGIRLSTQYF
TRBV30	TRBJ2-1	few	CAWRGVYEQFF
TRBV20-1	TRBJ2-5	NA	CSAGSGQIEETQYF
TRBV29-1	TRBJ2-6	many	CSVGTGPGANVLTF
TRBV30	TRBJ2-1	NA	CAWSSADSYNEQFF
TRBV27	TRBJ2-2	many	CASSLRGQIRTGELFF
TRBV7-9	TRBJ2-2	many	CASGKQGQTGELFF
TRBV7-2	TRBJ2-1	NA	CASSLEGGREQFF
TRBV5-1	TRBJ2-1	many	CASRRTSDNEQFF
TRBV28	TRBJ2-3	NA	CASSRTSEGTDTQYF
TRBV6-2/TRBV6-3	TRBJ2-7	many	CASSPRGAVTYEQYF
TRBV7-2	TRBJ2-4	few	CASSLPDRGEQLAKNIQYF
TRBV5-6	TRBJ2-5	few	CASSLLDGQETQYF
TRBV7-9	TRBJ2-7	many	CASSFNSYEQYF
TRBV29-1	TRBJ2-2	many	CSVGGQNGELFF
TRBV20-1	TRBJ2-1	many	CSARPSRFISEQFF
TRBV7-8	TRBJ2-3	NA	CASSSSRGSLKVDTQYF
TRBV27	TRBJ2-5	NA	CASSPSPPGPRAETQYF
TRBV29-1	TRBJ2-1	many	CSLWDRGKQFF
TRBV20-1	TRBJ1-4	few	CSARDRRVTNEKLFF
TRBV5-1	TRBJ2-4	many	CASSPWDYRDIQYF
TRBV12-3/TRBV12-4	TRBJ1-2	few	CASSPPGDRNHGYTF
TRBV20-1	TRBJ2-5	many	CSARPSSTQYF
TRBV20-1	TRBJ1-2	many	CSARDGGLEGYTF
TRBV3-1	TRBJ1-5	many	CASSQEGWGQPQHF
TRBV5-1	TRBJ1-1	many	CASSLFGATEAFF
TRBV28	TRBJ2-7	NA	CASSFFRDRDYEQYF
TRBV15	TRBJ2-7	few	CATSRDGAVREF
TRBV10-3	TRBJ1-5	NA	CAISSGGTNQPQHF
TRBV12-3/TRBV12-4	TRBJ1-2	few	CASWGTIHYGYTF
TRBV12-5	TRBJ2-1	few	CASGLYLAVSYNEQFF